The sequence of this TCR beta chain was determined in a study of blood T cell repertoires in COVID-19. Looking at the study overall: Collection of acute and convalescent COVID-19 samples took place in the United States, Italy and Spain. From T cells, B-cell-depleted T cells, or PBMCs came the material, which was cDNA or gDNA.

Assignment of participants to cohorts was predicated upon participant-reported clinical history. Cohort 3 recovered donors had two negative PCRs, clearance, or symptom resolution. TCRdb's copy holds only in-frame clones and misses some; the assay was immunoSEQ multiplex PCR. This table holds 150,000 to 200,000 clones, approximately 80% found once. V gave up 4 bases and J gave up 4 bases, with 14 bases separating them. Germline lookup yields CDR1 ENHRY and CDR2 SYGVKD. The CDR3 loop spans 15 amino acids. The rearrangement uses TRBV10-3 and TRBJ1-5, with D possibly TRBD1 on 5 matching bases. Material: PBMCs or T cells enriched from blood (not recorded which). This TCR came from a man in his fifties or sixties who had recovered from COVID-19. CDR3 in DNA: TGTGCCATCAGTGCTTCGAAAGGGGATAATCAGCCCCAGCATTTT. This translates into CAISASKGDNQPQHF.